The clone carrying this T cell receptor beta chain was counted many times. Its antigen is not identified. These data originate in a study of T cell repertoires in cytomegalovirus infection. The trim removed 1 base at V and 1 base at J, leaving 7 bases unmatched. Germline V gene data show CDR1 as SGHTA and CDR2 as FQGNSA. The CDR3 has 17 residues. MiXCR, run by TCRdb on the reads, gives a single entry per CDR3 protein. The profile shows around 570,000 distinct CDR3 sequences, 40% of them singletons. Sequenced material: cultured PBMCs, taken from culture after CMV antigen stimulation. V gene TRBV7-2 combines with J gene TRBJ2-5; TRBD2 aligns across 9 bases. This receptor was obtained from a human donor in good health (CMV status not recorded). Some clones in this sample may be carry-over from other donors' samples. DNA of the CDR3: TGTGCCAGCAGCTTAGGGAAGGAGACTAGCGGCCAAGAGACCCAGTACTTC. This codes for CASSLGKETSGQETQYF.